The 2 T cell receptor beta chains presented below share a single source sample, sequenced in a study of Tregs in tolerant kidney transplant recipients. TCRdb's table, derived via immunoSEQ multiplex PCR, lists solely in-frame clones and lacks some. The sample contains about 240,000 clones, 80% to 85% of which appear only once. Sequenced input: CD4+ T cells from blood. These TCRs come from a human donor in good health.

DNA for the CDR3: TGTGCTAGTGGCGCCGAGGGAGACGCTGAAGCTTTCTTT. Its protein product is CASGAEGDAEAFF. The J gene is TRBJ1-1, the V gene TRBV12-5; no reliable D call. Trimming removed 6 bases at V and 6 bases at J, with 14 bases between. Germline V gene sequence: CDR1 LGHNT, CDR2 FRNRAP. The CDR3 is 13 amino acids.

The chain joins TRBV5-4 to TRBJ2-3; D unclear. CDR3 size: 14 residues. The germline CDR1 and CDR2 sequences are SGHNT and YYREEE (reference sequence). V was trimmed by 6 bases and J by 0 bases, leaving 11 bases between them. The CDR3 loop reads CASTTIDSTDTQYF. The CDR3 nucleotides read TGTGCCAGCACCACAATAGATAGCACAGATACGCAGTATTTT.